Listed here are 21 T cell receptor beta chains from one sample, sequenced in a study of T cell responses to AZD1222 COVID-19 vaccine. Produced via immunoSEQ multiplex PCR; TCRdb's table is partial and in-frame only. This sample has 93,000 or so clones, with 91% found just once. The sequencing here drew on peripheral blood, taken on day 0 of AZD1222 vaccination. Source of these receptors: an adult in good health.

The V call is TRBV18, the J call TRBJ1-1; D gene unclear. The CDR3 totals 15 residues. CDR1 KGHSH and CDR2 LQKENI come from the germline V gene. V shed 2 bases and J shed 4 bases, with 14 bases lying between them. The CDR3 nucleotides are TGTGCCAGCTCACCATGGTACGGAGAAAGCACTGAAGCTTTCTTT. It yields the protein CASSPWYGESTEAFF.

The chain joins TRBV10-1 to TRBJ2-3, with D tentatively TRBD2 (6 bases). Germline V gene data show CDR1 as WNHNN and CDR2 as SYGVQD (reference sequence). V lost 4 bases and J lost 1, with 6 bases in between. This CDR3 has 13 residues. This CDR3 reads CASSGGGTDTQYF. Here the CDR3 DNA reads TGCGCCAGCAGTGGGGGGGGCACAGATACGCAGTATTTT.

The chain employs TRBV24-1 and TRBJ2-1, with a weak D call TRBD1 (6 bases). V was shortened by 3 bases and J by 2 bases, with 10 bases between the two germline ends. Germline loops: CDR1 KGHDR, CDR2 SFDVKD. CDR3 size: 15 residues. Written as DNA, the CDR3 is TGTGCCACCAGTGATCCGGGACAACCCTACAATGAGCAGTTCTTC. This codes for CATSDPGQPYNEQFF.

CDR3 in amino acids: CASSPNSRGPQDTQYF. The DNA for the CDR3 is TGTGCCAGCAGCCCTAACTCGCGGGGTCCCCAGGATACGCAGTATTTT. The rearrangement joins TRBV3-1 (or the pseudogene TRBV3-2) to TRBJ2-3, with a possible D match to TRBD2 (6 bases). V was clipped by 4 bases and J by 6 bases, with 20 bases between them. Germline V CDR1 and CDR2: LGHDT, YNNKEL (reference sequence). This CDR3 has 16 amino acids.

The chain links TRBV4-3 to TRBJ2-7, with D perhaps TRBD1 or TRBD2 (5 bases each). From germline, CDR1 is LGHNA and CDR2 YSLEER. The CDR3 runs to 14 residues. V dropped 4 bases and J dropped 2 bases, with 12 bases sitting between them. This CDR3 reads CASSPGTHAYEQYF. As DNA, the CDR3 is TGCGCCAGCAGCCCCGGGACCCACGCCTACGAGCAGTACTTC.

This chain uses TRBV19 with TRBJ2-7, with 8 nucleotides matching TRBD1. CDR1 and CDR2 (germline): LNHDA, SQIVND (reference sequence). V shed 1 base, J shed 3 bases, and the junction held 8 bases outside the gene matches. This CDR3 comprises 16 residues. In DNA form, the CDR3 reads TGTGCCAGTAGTATAGCCGGGACAGGTGAGGGCTACGAGCAGTACTTC. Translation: CASSIAGTGEGYEQYF.

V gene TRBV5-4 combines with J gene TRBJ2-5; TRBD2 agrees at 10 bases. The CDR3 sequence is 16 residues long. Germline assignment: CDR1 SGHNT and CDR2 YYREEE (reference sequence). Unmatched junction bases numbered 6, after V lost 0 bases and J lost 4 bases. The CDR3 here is CASSLDPSGSIETQYF. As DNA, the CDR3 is TGTGCCAGCAGCTTGGATCCTAGCGGGAGCATAGAGACCCAGTACTTC.

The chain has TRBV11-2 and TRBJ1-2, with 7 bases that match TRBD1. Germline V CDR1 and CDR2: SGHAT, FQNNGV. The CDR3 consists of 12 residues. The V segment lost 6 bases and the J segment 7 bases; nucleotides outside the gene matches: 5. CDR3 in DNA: TGTGCCAGCAGAGCTTCAGGGGGTGGCTACACCTTC. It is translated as CASRASGGGYTF.

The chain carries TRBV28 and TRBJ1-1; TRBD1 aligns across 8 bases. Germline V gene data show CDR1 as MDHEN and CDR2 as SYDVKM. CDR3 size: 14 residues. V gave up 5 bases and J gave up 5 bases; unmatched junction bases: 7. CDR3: CASSIPQGGTEAFF. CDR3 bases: TGTGCCAGCAGTATCCCACAGGGGGGAACTGAAGCTTTCTTT.

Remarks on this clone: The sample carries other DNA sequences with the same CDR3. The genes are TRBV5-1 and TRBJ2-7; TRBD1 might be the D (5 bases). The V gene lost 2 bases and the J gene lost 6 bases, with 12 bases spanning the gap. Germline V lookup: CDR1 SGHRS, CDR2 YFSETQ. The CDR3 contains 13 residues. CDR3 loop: CASSFSQGGEQYF. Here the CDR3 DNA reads TGCGCCAGCAGCTTCTCCCAGGGTGGCGAGCAGTACTTC.

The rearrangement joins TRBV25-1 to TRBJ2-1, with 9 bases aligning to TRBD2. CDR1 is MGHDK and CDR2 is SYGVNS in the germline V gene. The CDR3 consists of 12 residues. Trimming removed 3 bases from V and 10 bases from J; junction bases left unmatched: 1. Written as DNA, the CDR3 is TGTGCCAGCAGTGAGAGCGGGAGGGAGCAGTTCTTC. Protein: CASSESGREQFF.

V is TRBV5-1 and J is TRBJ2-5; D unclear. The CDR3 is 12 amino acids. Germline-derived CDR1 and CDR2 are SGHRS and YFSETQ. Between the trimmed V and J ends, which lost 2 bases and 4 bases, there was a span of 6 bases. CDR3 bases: TGCGCCAGCAGCTTACGTCCAGAGACCCAGTACTTC. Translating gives CASSLRPETQYF.

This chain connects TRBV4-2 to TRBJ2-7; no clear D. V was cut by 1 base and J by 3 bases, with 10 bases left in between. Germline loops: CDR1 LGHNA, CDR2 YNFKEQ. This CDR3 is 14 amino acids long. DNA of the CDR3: TGTGCCAGCAGCCAAGGAGAAGGTTACTACGAGCAGTACTTC. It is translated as CASSQGEGYYEQYF.

The CDR3 is CASSESGGPEQYF. In nucleotides, the CDR3 is TGTGCCAGCAGTGAATCGGGGGGCCCCGAGCAGTACTTC. The J gene is TRBJ2-7, the V gene TRBV2, with D possibly being TRBD2 (7 bases). The CDR3 extends over 13 amino acids. Trimming removed 2 bases at V and 6 bases at J, with 11 bases between. Per germline, CDR1 SNHLY and CDR2 FYNNEI. The full variable domain, its missing parts supplied by reference TRBV2 and TRBJ2-7, is EPEVTQTPSHQVTQMGQEVILRCVPISNHLYFYWYRQILGQKVEFLVSFYNNEISEKSEIFDDQFSVERPDGSNFTLKIRSTKLEDSAMYFCASSESGGPEQYFGPGTRLTVT.

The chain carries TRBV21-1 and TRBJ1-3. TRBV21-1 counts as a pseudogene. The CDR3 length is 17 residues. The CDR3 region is CASSTLQGGLPGNTIYF. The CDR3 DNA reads TGTGCCAGCAGCACCCTACAGGGAGGGCTGCCTGGAAACACCATATATTTT.

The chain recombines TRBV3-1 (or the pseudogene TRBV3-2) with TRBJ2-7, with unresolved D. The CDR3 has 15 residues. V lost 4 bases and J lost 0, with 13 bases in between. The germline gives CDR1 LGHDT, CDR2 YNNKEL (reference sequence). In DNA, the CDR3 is TGTGCCAGCAGCCTCGGACCCACGAGCTCCTACGAGCAGTACTTC. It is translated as CASSLGPTSSYEQYF.

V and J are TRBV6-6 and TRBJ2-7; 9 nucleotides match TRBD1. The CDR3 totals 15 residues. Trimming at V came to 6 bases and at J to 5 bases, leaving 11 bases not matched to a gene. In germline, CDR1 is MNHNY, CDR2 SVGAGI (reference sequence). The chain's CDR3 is CASSVLGTGINEQYF. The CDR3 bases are TGTGCCAGCAGCGTCCTCGGGACAGGGATTAACGAGCAGTACTTC.

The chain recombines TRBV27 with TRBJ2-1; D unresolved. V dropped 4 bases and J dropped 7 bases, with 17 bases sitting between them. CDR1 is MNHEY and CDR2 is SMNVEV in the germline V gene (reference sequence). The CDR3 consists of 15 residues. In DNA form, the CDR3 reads TGTGCCAGCAGTTGGTTTCCGAGCAGCTCTAATGAGCAGTTCTTC. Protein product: CASSWFPSSSNEQFF.

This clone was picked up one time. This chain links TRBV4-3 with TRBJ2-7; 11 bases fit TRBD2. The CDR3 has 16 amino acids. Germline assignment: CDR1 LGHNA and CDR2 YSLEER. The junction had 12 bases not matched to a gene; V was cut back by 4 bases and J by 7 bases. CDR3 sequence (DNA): TGCGCCAGCAGCCGCCAGTCGGGACTAGCGGTCCGAGAGCAGTACTTC. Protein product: CASSRQSGLAVREQYF.

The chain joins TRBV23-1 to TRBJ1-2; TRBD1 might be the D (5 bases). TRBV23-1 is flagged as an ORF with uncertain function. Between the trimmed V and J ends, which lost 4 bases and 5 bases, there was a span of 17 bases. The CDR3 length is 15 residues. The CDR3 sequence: CASSLEVEGRYGYTF. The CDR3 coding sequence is TGCGCCAGCAGTCTCGAAGTGGAGGGGAGGTATGGCTACACCTTC.

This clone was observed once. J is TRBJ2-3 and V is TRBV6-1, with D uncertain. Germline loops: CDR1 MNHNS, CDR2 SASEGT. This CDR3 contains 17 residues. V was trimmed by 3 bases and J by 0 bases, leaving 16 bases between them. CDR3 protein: CASSEPKWATSTDTQYF. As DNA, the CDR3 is TGTGCCAGCAGTGAGCCGAAGTGGGCTACCAGCACAGATACGCAGTATTTT.